The table lists the clone carrying this TCR beta chain with a count of one. Its matching antigen is unknown. J gave up 5 bases and V 6 bases, and 8 bases lay outside the gene matches. The CDR3 consists of 14 residues. Germline V lookup: CDR1 MDHEN, CDR2 SYDVKM. Use of 60 Vbeta and 13 Jbeta primers characterized the PCR. Data came from immunoSEQ multiplex PCR; TCRdb stores just in-frame clones and leaves some out. The data contain about 120,000 clones, more than 60% of them singletons. These data come from a study of cytomegalovirus exposure and HLA in healthy donors. Study conclusions and caveats: Several of the most significant clusters appeared linked to common viral pathogens, based on a later analysis. It was reportedly the case that the classifier diagnosed cytomegalovirus status with high specificity and sensitivity. When analyzed later, the rates of TCR association showed variation by HLA locus, with DRB1 the most and HLA-C the fewest. Researchers counted about 150 TCR beta chains as cytomegalovirus-associated.

The source material was PBMCs. The clonotype was recovered from a man aged 18-30 years in good health and CMV-seronegative. The V call is TRBV28, the J call TRBJ1-1, with 8 bases fitting TRBD1. CDR3 amino acids: CASRDRGGITEAFF. The CDR3 bases are TGTGCCAGCAGAGACAGGGGCGGTATTACTGAAGCTTTCTTT.